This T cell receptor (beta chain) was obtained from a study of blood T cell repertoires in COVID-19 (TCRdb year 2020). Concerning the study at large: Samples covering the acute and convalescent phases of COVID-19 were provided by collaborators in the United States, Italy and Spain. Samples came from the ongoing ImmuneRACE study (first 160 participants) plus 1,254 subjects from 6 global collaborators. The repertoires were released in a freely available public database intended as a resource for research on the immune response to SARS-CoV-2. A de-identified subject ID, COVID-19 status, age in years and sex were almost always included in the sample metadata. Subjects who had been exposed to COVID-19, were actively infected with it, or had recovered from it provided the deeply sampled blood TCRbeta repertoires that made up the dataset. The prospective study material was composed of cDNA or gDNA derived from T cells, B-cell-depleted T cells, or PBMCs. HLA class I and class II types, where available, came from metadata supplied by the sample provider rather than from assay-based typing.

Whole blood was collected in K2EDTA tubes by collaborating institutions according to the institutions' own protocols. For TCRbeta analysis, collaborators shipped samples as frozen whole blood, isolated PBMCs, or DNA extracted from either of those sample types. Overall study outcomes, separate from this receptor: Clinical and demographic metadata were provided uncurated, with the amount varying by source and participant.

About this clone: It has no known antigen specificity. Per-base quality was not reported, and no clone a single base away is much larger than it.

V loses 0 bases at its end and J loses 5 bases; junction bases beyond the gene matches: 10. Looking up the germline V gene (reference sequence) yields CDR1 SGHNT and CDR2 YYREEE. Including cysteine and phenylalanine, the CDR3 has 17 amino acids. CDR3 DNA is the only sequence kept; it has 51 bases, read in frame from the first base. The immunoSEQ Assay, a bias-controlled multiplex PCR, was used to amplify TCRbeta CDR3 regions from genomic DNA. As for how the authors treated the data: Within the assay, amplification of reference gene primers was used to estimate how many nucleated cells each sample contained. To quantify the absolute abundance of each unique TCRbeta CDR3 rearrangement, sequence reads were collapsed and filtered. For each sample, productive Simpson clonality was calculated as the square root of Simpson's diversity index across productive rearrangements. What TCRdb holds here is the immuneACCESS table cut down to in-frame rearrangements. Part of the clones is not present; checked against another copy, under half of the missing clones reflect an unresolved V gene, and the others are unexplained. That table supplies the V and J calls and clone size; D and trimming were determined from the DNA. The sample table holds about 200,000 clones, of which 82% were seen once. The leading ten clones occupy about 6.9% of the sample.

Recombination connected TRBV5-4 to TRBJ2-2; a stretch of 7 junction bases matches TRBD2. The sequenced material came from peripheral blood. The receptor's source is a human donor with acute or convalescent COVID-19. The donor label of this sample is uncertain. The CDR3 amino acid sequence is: CASSLAGGTVRTGELFF. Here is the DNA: TGTGCCAGCAGCTTGGCCGGGGGGACTGTTCGAACCGGGGAGCTGTTTTTT.